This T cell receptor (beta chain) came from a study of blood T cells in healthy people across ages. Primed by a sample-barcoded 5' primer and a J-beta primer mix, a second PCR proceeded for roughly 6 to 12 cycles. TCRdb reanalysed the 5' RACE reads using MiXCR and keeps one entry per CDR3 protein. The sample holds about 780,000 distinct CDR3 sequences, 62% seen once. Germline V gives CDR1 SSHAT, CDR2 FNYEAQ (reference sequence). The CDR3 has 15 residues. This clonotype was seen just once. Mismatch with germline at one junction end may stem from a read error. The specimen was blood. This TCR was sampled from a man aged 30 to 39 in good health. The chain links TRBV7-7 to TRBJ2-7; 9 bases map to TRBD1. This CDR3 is CASSHGTGLSYEQYF. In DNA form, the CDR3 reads TGTGCTAGCAGCCATGGGACAGGGCTATCCTACGAGCAGTACTTC.